This TCR beta chain was profiled in a study of cytomegalovirus exposure and HLA in healthy donors. General study points: Testing in vitro showed a few CMV-associated chains specific for CMV antigens. An observed cluster of highly shared sequence variants was recorded as a likely sequencing artifact. Researchers counted roughly 160 TCR beta chains as cytomegalovirus-associated.

The primer mix had 60 Vbeta and 13 Jbeta primers. Clones were sequenced by immunoSEQ multiplex PCR, and TCRdb holds only the in-frame ones, with some missing. In total, the table holds about 110,000 clones. As for the donors, each was a healthy bone marrow donor. With respect to this clone: Its matching antigen is unknown.

This CDR3 has 14 amino acids. Per the germline V gene, CDR1 is SGHVS and CDR2 is FQNEAQ. V shed 2 bases, J shed 9 bases, and the junction held 5 bases outside the gene matches. The rearrangement uses TRBV7-8 and TRBJ2-3; 10 bases align to TRBD1. Source material: PBMCs. The receptor comes from a man aged 25-40 years in good health and CMV-seronegative. CDR3 sequence (DNA): TGTGCCAGCAGCTTACCCTCGGGACAGGGGACGCAGTATTTT. Translation: CASSLPSGQGTQYF.